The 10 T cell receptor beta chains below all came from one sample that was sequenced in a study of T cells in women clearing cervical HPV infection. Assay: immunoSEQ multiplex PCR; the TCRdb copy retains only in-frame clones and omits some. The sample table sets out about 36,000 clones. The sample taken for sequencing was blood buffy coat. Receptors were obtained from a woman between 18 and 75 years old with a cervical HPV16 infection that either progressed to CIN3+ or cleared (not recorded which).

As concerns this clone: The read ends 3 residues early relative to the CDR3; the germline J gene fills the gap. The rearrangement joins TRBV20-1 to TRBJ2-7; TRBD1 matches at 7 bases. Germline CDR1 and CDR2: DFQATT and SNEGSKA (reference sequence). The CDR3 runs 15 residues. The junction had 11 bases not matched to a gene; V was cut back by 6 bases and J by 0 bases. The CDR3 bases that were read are TGCAGTGCAGATTCAGGACAGGTGAGCTCCTACGAG. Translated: CSADSGQVSSYE. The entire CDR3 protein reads CSADSGQVSSYEQYF.

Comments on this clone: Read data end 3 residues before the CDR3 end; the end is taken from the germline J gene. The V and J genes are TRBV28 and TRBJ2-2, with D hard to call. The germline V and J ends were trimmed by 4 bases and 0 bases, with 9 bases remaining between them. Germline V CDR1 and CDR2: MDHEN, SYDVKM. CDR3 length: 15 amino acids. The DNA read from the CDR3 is TGTGCCAGCAGTTCCATGCAGACGAACACCGGGGAG. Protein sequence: CASSSMQTNTGE. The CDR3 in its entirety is CASSSMQTNTGELFF.

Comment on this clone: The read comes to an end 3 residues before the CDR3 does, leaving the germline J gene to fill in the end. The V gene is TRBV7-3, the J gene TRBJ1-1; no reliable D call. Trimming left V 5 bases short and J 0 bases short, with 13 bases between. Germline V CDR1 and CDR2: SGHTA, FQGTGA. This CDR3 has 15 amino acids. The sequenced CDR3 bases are TGTGCCAGCAGCCCCATTTACGGGGTGAACACTGAA. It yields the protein CASSPIYGVNTE. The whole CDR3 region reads CASSPIYGVNTEAFF.

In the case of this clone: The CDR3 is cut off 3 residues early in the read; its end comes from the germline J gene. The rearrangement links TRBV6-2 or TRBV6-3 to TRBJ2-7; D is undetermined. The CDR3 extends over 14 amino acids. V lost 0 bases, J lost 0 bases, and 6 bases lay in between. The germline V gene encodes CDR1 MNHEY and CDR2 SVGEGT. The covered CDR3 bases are TGTGCCAGCAGTTACTCTGCGGACTCCTACGAG. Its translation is CASSYSADSYE. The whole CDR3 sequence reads CASSYSADSYEQYF.

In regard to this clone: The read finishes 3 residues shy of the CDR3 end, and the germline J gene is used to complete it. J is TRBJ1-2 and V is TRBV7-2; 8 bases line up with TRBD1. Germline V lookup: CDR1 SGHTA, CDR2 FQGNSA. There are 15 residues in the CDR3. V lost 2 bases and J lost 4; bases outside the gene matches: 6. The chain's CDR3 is CASSLWQGAGYGYTF. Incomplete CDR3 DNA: TGTGCCAGCAGCTTATGGCAGGGGGCGGGCTATGGC.

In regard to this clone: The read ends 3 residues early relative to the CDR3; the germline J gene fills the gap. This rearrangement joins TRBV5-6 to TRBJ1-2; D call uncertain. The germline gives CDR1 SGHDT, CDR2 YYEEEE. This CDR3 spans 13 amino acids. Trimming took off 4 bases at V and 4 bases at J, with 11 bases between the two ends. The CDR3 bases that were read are TGTGCCAGCAGCGCCGACTTGAGCTATGGC. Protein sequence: CASSADLSYG. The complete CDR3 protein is CASSADLSYGYTF.

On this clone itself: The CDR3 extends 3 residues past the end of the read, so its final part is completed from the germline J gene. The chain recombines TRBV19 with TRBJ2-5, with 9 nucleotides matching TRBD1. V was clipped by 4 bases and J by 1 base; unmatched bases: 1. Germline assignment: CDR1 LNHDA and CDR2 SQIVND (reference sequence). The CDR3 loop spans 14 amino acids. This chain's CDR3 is CASSRDRVQETQYF. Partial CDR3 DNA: TGTGCCAGTAGTAGGGACAGGGTCCAAGAGACC.

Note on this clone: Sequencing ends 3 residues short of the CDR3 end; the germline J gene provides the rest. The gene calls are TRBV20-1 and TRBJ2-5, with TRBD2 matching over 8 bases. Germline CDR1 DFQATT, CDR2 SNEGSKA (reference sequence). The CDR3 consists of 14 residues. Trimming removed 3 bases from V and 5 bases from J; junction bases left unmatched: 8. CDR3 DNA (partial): TGCAGTGCTAGCGTGCGGGGGGCCGGGGAGACC. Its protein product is CSASVRGAGET. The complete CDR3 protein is CSASVRGAGETQYF.

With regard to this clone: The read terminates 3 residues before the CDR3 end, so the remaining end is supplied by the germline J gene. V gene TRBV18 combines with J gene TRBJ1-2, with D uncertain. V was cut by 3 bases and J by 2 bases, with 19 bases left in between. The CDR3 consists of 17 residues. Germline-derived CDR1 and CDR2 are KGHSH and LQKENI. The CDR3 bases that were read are TGTGCCAGCTCACCGAATGGACCCCGGCGGGCGAACTATGGC. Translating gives CASSPNGPRRANYG. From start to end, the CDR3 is CASSPNGPRRANYGYTF.

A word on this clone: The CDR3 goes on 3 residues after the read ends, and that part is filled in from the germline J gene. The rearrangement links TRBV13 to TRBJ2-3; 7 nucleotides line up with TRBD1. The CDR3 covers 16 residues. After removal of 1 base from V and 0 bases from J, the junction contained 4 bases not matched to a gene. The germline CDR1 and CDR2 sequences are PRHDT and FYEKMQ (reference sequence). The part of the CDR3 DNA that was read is TGTGCCAGCAGCTTAGAGGGACAGCGGAGCACAGATACG. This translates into CASSLEGQRSTDT. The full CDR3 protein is CASSLEGQRSTDTQYF.